These 21 T cell receptor beta chains originate from one sample sequenced in a study of monozygotic twins with inflammatory bowel disease. Following a re-call of the 5' RACE reads, TCRdb has one entry per CDR3 protein and lacks DNA. This specimen shows around 450,000 distinct CDR3 sequences; the ten leading clones hold about 2.6%. The sample was blood. The receptors originated from a human donor with ulcerative colitis or Crohn's disease, or a healthy co-twin of an affected twin (not recorded which).

The chain employs TRBV30 and TRBJ2-3; TCRdb gives TRBD2 as the D gene, but with no DNA this cannot be confirmed. The CDR3 covers 15 residues. Germline CDR1 is GTSNPN and CDR2 is SVGIG (reference sequence). CDR3 in amino acids: CAWATSGRNADTQYF.

CDR3 in amino acids: CASSLGPTGVNTEAFF. The chain uses TRBV7-9 and TRBJ1-1; TCRdb picks TRBD1, but there is no DNA to check that call. CDR3 length: 16 residues. Germline V lookup: CDR1 SEHNR, CDR2 FQNEAQ (reference sequence).

This rearrangement joins TRBV7-8 to TRBJ1-4; without DNA, the TCRdb call of TRBD1 cannot be checked. CDR1 and CDR2 (germline): SGHVS, FQNEAQ. The CDR3 sequence is 13 residues long. CDR3 sequence: CASSLGAARGLFF.

The chain uses TRBV5-4 and TRBJ2-1. CDR1 and CDR2 (germline): SGHNT, YYREEE (reference sequence). The CDR3 covers 11 residues. CDR3 protein: CASSWEDEQFF. The variable domain in full, completed from reference TRBV5-4 and TRBJ2-1, reads ETGVTQSPTHLIKTRGQQVTLRCSSQSGHNTVSWYQQALGQGPQFIFQYYREEENGRGNFPPRFSGLQFPNYSSELNVNALELDDSALYLCASSWEDEQFFGPGTRLTVL.

The rearrangement uses TRBV6-1 and TRBJ2-7. The CDR3 is made up of 12 amino acids. The V gene's germline CDR1 is MNHNS and CDR2 SASEGT. CDR3 residues: CASWSNSYEQYF.

V and J are TRBV5-1 and TRBJ1-2; TCRdb's D call of TRBD1 is untestable without DNA. CDR3 size: 15 residues. Germline CDR1 is SGHRS and CDR2 is YFSETQ. The CDR3 here is CASSFVQGDIYGYTF. Combining the CDR3 with reference TRBV5-1 and TRBJ1-2 gives the whole variable domain KAGVTQTPRYLIKTRGQQVTLSCSPISGHRSVSWYQQTPGQGLQFLFEYFSETQRNKGNFPGRFSGRQFSNSRSEMNVSTLELGDSALYLCASSFVQGDIYGYTFGSGTRLTVV.

This chain links TRBV7-7 with TRBJ1-4. The CDR3 length is 13 residues. Germline loops: CDR1 SSHAT, CDR2 FNYEAQ (reference sequence). The CDR3 spells CASSLNPGEKLFF. The full variable domain, completed using reference TRBV7-7 and TRBJ1-4, is GAGVSQSPRYKVTKRGQDVTLRCDPISSHATLYWYQQALGQGPEFLTYFNYEAQPDKSGLPSDRFSAERPEGSISTLTIQRTEQRDSAMYRCASSLNPGEKLFFGSGTQLSVL.

The V and J genes are TRBV5-1 and TRBJ2-5; the TCRdb D gene call, TRBD1, has no DNA to confirm it. The CDR3 sequence is 15 residues long. Germline CDR1 reads SGHRS; CDR2 reads YFSETQ. CDR3 residues: CASGQDRRIQETQYF.

The chain uses TRBV12-3 or TRBV12-4 and TRBJ2-5; TCRdb's D gene call, TRBD2, goes unchecked for lack of DNA. This CDR3 spans 16 amino acids. The CDR3 here is CASSRGTSGRQETQYF.

The chain joins TRBV6-5 to TRBJ2-7; TCRdb names TRBD1, which stays unverified in the absence of DNA. Germline V gene data show CDR1 as MNHEY and CDR2 as SVGAGI. The CDR3 length is 13 residues. This chain's CDR3 is CATLDRFSYEQYF.

This rearrangement joins TRBV3-1 to TRBJ2-7; TCRdb proposes TRBD1, but this gene call is untestable without DNA. This CDR3 is built from 13 residues. Looked up from germline, CDR1 is LGHDT and CDR2 is YNNKEL (reference sequence). The CDR3 region is CASSSAPGVAQYF.

This chain's CDR3 is CASSLVLAGELDEQFF. V gene TRBV5-1 combines with J gene TRBJ2-1; TCRdb designates TRBD2, a call that cannot be tested without DNA. The CDR3 runs 16 residues. CDR1 and CDR2 from the germline V gene are SGHRS and YFSETQ.

The genes are TRBV5-1 and TRBJ2-1; TCRdb's D call of TRBD1 is untestable without DNA. Germline values: CDR1 SGHRS, CDR2 YFSETQ. This CDR3 contains 15 residues. The CDR3 protein is CASSPGQGSDTEQFF.

The J gene is TRBJ2-2, the V gene TRBV10-3. Germline V gives CDR1 ENHRY, CDR2 SYGVKD. The CDR3 spans 13 residues. CDR3 amino acids: CAISELQAGELFF.

V usage is TRBV9 and J usage is TRBJ2-5; TCRdb picks TRBD2, but there is no DNA to check that call. Per germline, CDR1 SGDLS and CDR2 YYNGEE. The CDR3 has 17 amino acids. The CDR3 sequence is CASSPGTSGRPKETQYF. The full variable domain, its missing parts supplied by reference TRBV9 and TRBJ2-5, is DSGVTQTPKHLITATGQRVTLRCSPRSGDLSVYWYQQSLDQGLQFLIQYYNGEERAKGNILERFSAQQFPDLHSELNLSSLELGDSALYFCASSPGTSGRPKETQYFGPGTRLLVL.

The V call is TRBV3-1, the J call TRBJ1-1; TCRdb proposes TRBD1, but this gene call is untestable without DNA. CDR1 is LGHDT, CDR2 YNNKEL, per germline (reference sequence). The CDR3 length is 15 residues. CDR3 in amino acids: CASSQPAALNTEAFF.

The CDR3: CSASSGEGPYGYTF. The V gene is TRBV20-1, the J gene TRBJ1-2. This CDR3 region has 14 residues. Germline V gives CDR1 DFQATT, CDR2 SNEGSKA (reference sequence).

This chain connects TRBV29-1 to TRBJ2-3; without DNA, the TCRdb call of TRBD2 cannot be checked. CDR1 SQVTM and CDR2 ANQGSEA come from the germline V gene. The CDR3 sequence is 15 residues long. The CDR3 is CSVEGQGTSGGTQYF.

The chain uses TRBV5-5 and TRBJ2-3; TCRdb outputs TRBD2, but without DNA this stays unchecked. From germline, CDR1 is SGHKS and CDR2 YYEKEE (reference sequence). This CDR3 has 14 residues. The chain's CDR3 is CASSWQGSGDTQYF.

This chain connects TRBV7-2 to TRBJ2-2; TCRdb's D call of TRBD1 is untestable without DNA. CDR3 length: 15 amino acids. Germline CDR1 SGHTA, CDR2 FQGNSA. CDR3 in amino acids: CASSPDRGITGELFF.

This chain uses TRBV5-4 with TRBJ2-7; TCRdb designates TRBD2, a call that cannot be tested without DNA. The CDR3 consists of 15 residues. The germline V gene encodes CDR1 SGHNT and CDR2 YYREEE (reference sequence). This chain's CDR3 is CASSTGGQGRHEQYF. Variable domain in full (rest from reference TRBV5-4 and TRBJ2-7): ETGVTQSPTHLIKTRGQQVTLRCSSQSGHNTVSWYQQALGQGPQFIFQYYREEENGRGNFPPRFSGLQFPNYSSELNVNALELDDSALYLCASSTGGQGRHEQYFGPGTRLTVT.